This T cell receptor (beta chain) was observed in a study of metastatic and nonmetastatic thyroid tumors. Looking at the study overall: Repertoires from malignant and benign thyroid patients were compared across blood and tumor or nodule tissue.

Findings of the study overall: Benign nodules were reported to have significantly lower TCR beta diversity than malignant thyroid tumors, in blood and tumor.

Looked up from germline, CDR1 is PRHDT and CDR2 is FYEKMQ (reference sequence). This CDR3 has 16 amino acids. Thyroid surgery was preceded by no treatment in any patient. As for this clone: Its specificity is unknown. At one of its ends the junction is not consistent with the germline gene, which may arise from a read error.

TCRdb reprocessed the PCR reads using MiXCR. Of roughly 63,000 clones listed, about a sixth are singletons. The chain employs TRBV13 and TRBJ2-3; 8 positions match TRBD2. The receptor's source is a male donor with papillary thyroid cancer or a benign thyroid nodule (not recorded which). Some clones in this sample may be carry-over from other donors' samples. The sequencing sample was made of blood. CDR3 nucleotides: TGTGCCAGCAGTATCCGAGGGACTAGATACACAGATACGCGGTATTTT. Protein sequence: CASSIRGTRYTDTRYF.